The 18 T cell receptor beta chains below all came from one sample that was sequenced in a study of blood T cell repertoires in COVID-19. Sequencing used immunoSEQ multiplex PCR; TCRdb keeps in-frame clones, though not all of them. The sample lists some 260,000 clones; around 85% were seen once. The source material was peripheral blood. The receptors were sampled from a woman between 40 and 55 years old with active or convalescent COVID-19.

The J gene is TRBJ1-4, the V gene TRBV7-2; D remains unclear. The CDR3 contains 17 residues. Trimming shortened V by 5 bases and J by 7 bases, and 23 bases separated the two germline ends. Germline lookup yields CDR1 SGHTA and CDR2 FQGNSA. This CDR3 reads CASSQKERGSLREKLFF. In DNA form, the CDR3 reads TGTGCCAGCAGCCAGAAGGAGAGAGGGAGCTTACGTGAAAAACTGTTTTTT.

The chain couples TRBV4-1 to TRBJ1-2; 7 bases are shared with TRBD1. J was trimmed by 2 bases and V by 1 base; bases with no gene match: 4. This CDR3 comprises 15 residues. Per germline, CDR1 MGHRA and CDR2 YSYEKL. CDR3 residues: CASSQGGTANYGYTF. CDR3 coding DNA: TGCGCCAGCAGCCAAGGGGGGACAGCGAACTATGGCTACACCTTC.

J is TRBJ2-7 and V is TRBV11-2; tentative D call: TRBD2 (6 bases). The germline V gene encodes CDR1 SGHAT and CDR2 FQNNGV. Trimming pared 5 bases from V and 2 bases from J, leaving 16 bases between. The CDR3 runs 15 residues. CDR3 amino acids: CASSPRGWGPYEQYF. CDR3 DNA: TGTGCCAGCAGCCCACGGGGGTGGGGACCCTACGAGCAGTACTTC.

With respect to this clone: At one of its ends the junction is not consistent with the germline gene, which may arise from a read error. J is TRBJ1-2 and V is TRBV25-1; D uncertain. Per the germline V gene, CDR1 is MGHDK and CDR2 is SYGVNS. This CDR3 comprises 13 residues. Written as DNA, the CDR3 is TGTGCCAGCAGTGTCCGCGGCCTGGAGGCTCCGGCCTTC. It translates to CASSVRGLEAPAF.

V and J are TRBV28 and TRBJ1-5, with TRBD1 identical over 8 bases. CDR3 length: 14 amino acids. CDR1 and CDR2 from the germline V gene are MDHEN and SYDVKM. V lost 9 bases to trimming and J lost 5 bases; unmatched junction nucleotides: 9. The CDR3 spells CASILDRDDQPQHF. In DNA form, the CDR3 reads TGTGCCAGTATCCTGGACAGGGACGATCAGCCCCAGCATTTT.

The gene calls are TRBV3-1 (or the pseudogene TRBV3-2) and TRBJ1-6; D is unclear. Germline values: CDR1 LGHDT, CDR2 YNNKEL (reference sequence). The CDR3 loop spans 14 amino acids. The V end lost 1 base, the J end lost 7 bases, and 8 bases lay between the germline ends. CDR3 nucleotide sequence: TGTGCCAGCAGCCAAGGTCTATTAAATTCACCCCTCCACTTT. Translation gives CASSQGLLNSPLHF.

As DNA, the CDR3 is TGCGCCAGCAGCTTAGGAGGGACCGGGGGAAACACTGAAGCTTTCTTT. It is translated as CASSLGGTGGNTEAFF. The gene calls are TRBV5-1 and TRBJ1-1, with a possible D match to TRBD1 (5 bases). The CDR3 sequence is 16 residues long. V lost 2 bases and J 2 bases, leaving 16 bases between the germline ends. CDR1 SGHRS and CDR2 YFSETQ come from the germline V gene. Based on the CDR3 plus reference TRBV5-1 and TRBJ1-1, the full variable domain is KAGVTQTPRYLIKTRGQQVTLSCSPISGHRSVSWYQQTPGQGLQFLFEYFSETQRNKGNFPGRFSGRQFSNSRSEMNVSTLELGDSALYLCASSLGGTGGNTEAFFGQGTRLTVV.

The rearrangement links TRBV4-1 to TRBJ1-1; 8 bases are a match to TRBD1. The CDR3 extends over 17 amino acids. V shed 0 bases, J shed 4 bases, and the junction held 10 bases outside the gene matches. CDR1 is MGHRA and CDR2 is YSYEKL in the germline V gene. CDR3 DNA: TGCGCCAGCAGCCAAGATCTGGCAGGGGGCAAGTTCACTGAAGCTTTCTTT. Protein: CASSQDLAGGKFTEAFF.

This clone was counted a single time. The chain joins TRBV6-5 to TRBJ1-5, with 7 bases aligning to TRBD1. The CDR3 runs to 14 residues. The junction had 1 base not matched to a gene; V was cut back by 2 bases and J by 3 bases. Germline V gene sequence: CDR1 MNHEY, CDR2 SVGAGI. CDR3 DNA: TGTGCCAGCAGTTACACAGGGGCCAATCAGCCCCAGCATTTT. Translation: CASSYTGANQPQHF.

The CDR3 sequence: CASSGQLNYGYTF. CDR3 DNA: TGTGCCAGCAGTGGACAGCTAAACTATGGCTACACCTTC. V usage is TRBV5-6 and J usage is TRBJ1-2, with D perhaps TRBD1 (6 bases). The CDR3 consists of 13 residues. V lost 5 bases and J lost 2, with 10 bases in between. Per the germline V gene, CDR1 is SGHDT and CDR2 is YYEEEE.

V and J are TRBV14 and TRBJ1-2, with D possibly matching TRBD1 (6 bases). Germline CDR1 SGHDN, CDR2 FVKESK. Trimming took off 4 bases at V and 4 bases at J, with 16 bases between the two ends. This CDR3 spans 15 amino acids. The CDR3 protein is CASSLAGGLLYGYTF. The CDR3 coding sequence is TGTGCCAGCAGCCTAGCGGGGGGCCTCCTCTATGGCTACACCTTC.

This chain joins TRBV5-1 and TRBJ2-5; maybe TRBD1 (5 bases). Germline lookup yields CDR1 SGHRS and CDR2 YFSETQ. V was pared by 0 bases and J by 3 bases, with 9 bases between. The CDR3 covers 14 residues. In nucleotides, the CDR3 is TGCGCCAGCAGCTTGGAGCGACAGAAAGAGACCCAGTACTTC. This translates into CASSLERQKETQYF.

The chain couples TRBV19 to TRBJ2-1; the D is unclear. The CDR3 sequence is 15 residues long. Per the germline V gene, CDR1 is LNHDA and CDR2 is SQIVND (reference sequence). V dropped 1 base and J dropped 8 bases, with 15 bases sitting between them. In nucleotides, the CDR3 is TGTGCCAGTAGTATAGCGAGCCTCTCAACCGATGAGCAGTTCTTC. Translation: CASSIASLSTDEQFF.

This clone was detected a few times. The chain has TRBV7-6 and TRBJ2-5, with D possibly matching TRBD2 (7 bases). This CDR3 comprises 16 residues. CDR1 and CDR2 (germline): SGHVS, FNYEAQ. Trimming cost V 5 bases and J 5 bases, with 21 bases left between them. The CDR3 DNA follows: TGTGCCAGCAGCCGCGGGAGACAGGCCCGAGGGGAGACCCAGTACTTC. Amino acids: CASSRGRQARGETQYF.

V is TRBV25-1 and J is TRBJ1-2; 9 nucleotides line up with TRBD1. The V segment lost 8 bases and the J segment 14 bases; nucleotides outside the gene matches: 12. Germline V gene lookup returns CDR1 MGHDK and CDR2 SYGVNS. The CDR3 runs 12 residues. Here the CDR3 reads CASGSTGGAGTF. In nucleotides, the CDR3 is TGTGCCAGCGGTTCTACAGGGGGCGCGGGTACCTTC.

In DNA, the CDR3 is TGTGCCATCAGTGAAGGGGCATCCGGCAATCAGCCCCAGCATTTT. Its translation: CAISEGASGNQPQHF. This chain links TRBV10-3 with TRBJ1-5; the D gene is possibly TRBD1 (5 bases). Germline loops: CDR1 ENHRY, CDR2 SYGVKD. This CDR3 is 15 amino acids long. Between the trimmed V and J ends, which lost 3 bases and 2 bases, there was a span of 11 bases.

This chain uses TRBV6-1 with TRBJ2-1; 10 bases align to TRBD2. CDR1 MNHNS and CDR2 SASEGT come from the germline V gene. V dropped 1 base and J dropped 9; count of bases not matched to a gene: 6. This CDR3 is 15 amino acids long. In nucleotides, the CDR3 is TGTGCCAGCAGTGAAGACCAGCGGGGGGGAGGTGAGCAGTTCTTC. This encodes CASSEDQRGGGEQFF.

This chain connects TRBV28 to TRBJ1-2; possibly TRBD1 for D (5 bases). The CDR3 spans 14 residues. Looked up from germline, CDR1 is MDHEN and CDR2 is SYDVKM. With 3 bases removed from V and 4 bases from J, the gap between germline ends came to 12 bases. The DNA for the CDR3 is TGTGCCAGCAGTTTGGGGGGAACAGCCTATGGCTACACCTTC. Amino acid sequence: CASSLGGTAYGYTF.